This T cell receptor beta chain was profiled in a study of T cell repertoires in cytomegalovirus infection. Study-wide background: Recently identified HLA-C-restricted CMV epitopes were used, and well-studied HLA-B-restricted CMV epitopes were used as well. Matching HLA type and CMV infection were both indicated by public TCR beta signatures.

Study-level points and caveats: HLA-C-restricted CMV clonotypes gave the most frequent clonotype in two of eight donors. Cumulative public TCR beta family frequency identified CMV carriers with the relevant HLA.

TCRdb reprocessed the reads via MiXCR and lists one record per CDR3 protein. The sample records about 770,000 distinct CDR3 sequences, about 29% being singletons. The CDR3 is 13 amino acids. V lost 5 bases and J lost 1, with 8 bases in between. CDR1 is SEHNR, CDR2 FQNEAQ, per germline (reference sequence). A remark on this clonotype: Its specificity is not known.

The clonotype was recovered from a human donor in good health (CMV status not recorded). Some clones in this sample may be carry-over from other donors' samples. This sequence joins TRBV7-9 and TRBJ2-5; no clear D gene. Material: cultured CD8+ T cells from PBMCs, obtained from culture after CMV antigen stimulation. The CDR3 sequence: CASSSRVQETQYF. The CDR3 DNA follows: TGTGCCAGCAGCAGCCGGGTCCAAGAGACCCAGTACTTC.